This TCR beta chain was observed in a study of monozygotic twins with inflammatory bowel disease. Findings and limits, study-wide: IBD patients carried less diverse TCRbeta repertoires (inverse Simpson) than healthy co-twins. Extra variability in the repertoires of patients may have come from differing immunosuppressive treatments.

Amplification used two nested PCRs: about 17 cycles, then roughly 9 cycles, on TCRalpha/TCRbeta cDNA. TCRdb re-called the 5' RACE reads and catalogs CDR3 proteins one per entry, DNA excluded. The sample has some 170,000 distinct CDR3 sequences, and its top ten clones hold roughly 2.6%. To note about this clonotype: Its cognate antigen is unknown.

The germline gives CDR1 SGHRS, CDR2 YFSETQ. This CDR3 comprises 15 residues. Without any T cell sorting, total RNA was isolated from whole blood. This clonotype was obtained from a human donor with ulcerative colitis or Crohn's disease, or a healthy co-twin of an affected twin (not recorded which). V is TRBV5-1 and J is TRBJ2-3; TCRdb's assignment of TRBD2 cannot be checked, as there is no DNA. The source material was blood. The CDR3 loop is CASRVTSRGSDTQYF.